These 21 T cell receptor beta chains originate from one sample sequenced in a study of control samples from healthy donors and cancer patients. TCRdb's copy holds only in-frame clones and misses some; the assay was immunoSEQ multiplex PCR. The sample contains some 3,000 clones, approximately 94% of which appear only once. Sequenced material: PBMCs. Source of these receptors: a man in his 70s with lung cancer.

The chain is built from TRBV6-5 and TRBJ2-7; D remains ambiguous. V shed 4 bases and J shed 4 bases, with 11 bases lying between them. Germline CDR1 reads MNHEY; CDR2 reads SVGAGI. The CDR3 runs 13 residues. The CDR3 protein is CASSSPIGYEQYF. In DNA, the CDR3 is TGTGCCAGCAGTTCCCCGATAGGGTACGAGCAGTACTTC.

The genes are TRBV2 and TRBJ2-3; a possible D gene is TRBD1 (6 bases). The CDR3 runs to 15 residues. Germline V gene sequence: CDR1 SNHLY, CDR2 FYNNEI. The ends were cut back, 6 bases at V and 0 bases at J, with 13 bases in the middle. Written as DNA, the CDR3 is TGTGCCAGCAGCTACCTGGGGGCGAGCACAGATACGCAGTATTTT. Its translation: CASSYLGASTDTQYF.

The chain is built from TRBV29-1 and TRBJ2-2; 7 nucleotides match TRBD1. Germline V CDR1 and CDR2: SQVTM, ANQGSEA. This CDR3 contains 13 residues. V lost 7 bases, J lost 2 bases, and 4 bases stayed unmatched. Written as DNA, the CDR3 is TGCAGCGCCCGGACAGGCAACACCGGGGAGCTGTTTTTT. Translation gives CSARTGNTGELFF.

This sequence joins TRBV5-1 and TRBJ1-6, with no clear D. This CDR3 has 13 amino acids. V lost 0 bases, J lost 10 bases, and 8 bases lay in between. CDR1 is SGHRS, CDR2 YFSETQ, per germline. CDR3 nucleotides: TGCGCCAGCAGCTTGGCCGGGTTCTCACCCCTCCACTTT. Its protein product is CASSLAGFSPLHF.

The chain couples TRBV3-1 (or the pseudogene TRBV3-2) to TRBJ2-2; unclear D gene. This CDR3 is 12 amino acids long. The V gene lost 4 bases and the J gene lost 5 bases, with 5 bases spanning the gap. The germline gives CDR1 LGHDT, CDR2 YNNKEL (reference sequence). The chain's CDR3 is CASSRRTGELFF. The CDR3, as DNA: TGTGCCAGCAGCCGCAGAACCGGGGAGCTGTTTTTT.

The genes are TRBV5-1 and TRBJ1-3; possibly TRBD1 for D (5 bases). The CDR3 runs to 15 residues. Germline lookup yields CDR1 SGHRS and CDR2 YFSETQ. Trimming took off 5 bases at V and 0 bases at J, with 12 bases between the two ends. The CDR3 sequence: CASSYDSFSGNTIYF. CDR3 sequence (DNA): TGCGCCAGCAGTTACGACAGCTTCTCTGGAAACACCATATATTTT.

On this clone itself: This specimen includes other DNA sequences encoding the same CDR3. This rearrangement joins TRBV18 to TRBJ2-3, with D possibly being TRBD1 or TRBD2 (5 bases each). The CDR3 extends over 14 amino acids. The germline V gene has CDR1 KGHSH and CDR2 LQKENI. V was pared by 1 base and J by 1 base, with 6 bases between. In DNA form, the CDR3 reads TGTGCCAGCTCACCACTGGGGGGCACAGATACGCAGTATTTT. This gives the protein CASSPLGGTDTQYF.

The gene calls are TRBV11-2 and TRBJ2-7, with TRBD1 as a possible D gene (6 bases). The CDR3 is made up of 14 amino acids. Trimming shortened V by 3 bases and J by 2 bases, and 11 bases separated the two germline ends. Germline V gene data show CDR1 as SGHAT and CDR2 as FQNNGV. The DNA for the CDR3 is TGTGCCAGCAGCTTGGAAGGGGGAACCTACGAGCAGTACTTC. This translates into CASSLEGGTYEQYF.

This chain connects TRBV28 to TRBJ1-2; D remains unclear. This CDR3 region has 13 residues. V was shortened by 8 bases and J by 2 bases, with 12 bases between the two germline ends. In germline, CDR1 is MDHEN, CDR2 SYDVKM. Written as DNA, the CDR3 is TGTGCCAGCTGGACGGCCGAGAACTATGGCTACACCTTC. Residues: CASWTAENYGYTF.

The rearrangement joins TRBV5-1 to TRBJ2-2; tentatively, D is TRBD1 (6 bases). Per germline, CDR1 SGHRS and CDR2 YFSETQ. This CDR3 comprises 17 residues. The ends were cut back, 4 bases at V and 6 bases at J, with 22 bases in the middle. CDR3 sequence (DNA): TGCGCCAGCAGCACGGTGCCGGGACAACGGATCCCCGGGGAGCTGTTTTTT. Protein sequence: CASSTVPGQRIPGELFF.

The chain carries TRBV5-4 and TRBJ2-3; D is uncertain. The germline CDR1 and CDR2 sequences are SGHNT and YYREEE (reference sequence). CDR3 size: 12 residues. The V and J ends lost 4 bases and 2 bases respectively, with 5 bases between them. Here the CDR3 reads CASSTITDTQYF. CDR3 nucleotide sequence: TGTGCCAGCAGCACAATCACAGATACGCAGTATTTT. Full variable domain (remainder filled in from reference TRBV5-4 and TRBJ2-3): ETGVTQSPTHLIKTRGQQVTLRCSSQSGHNTVSWYQQALGQGPQFIFQYYREEENGRGNFPPRFSGLQFPNYSSELNVNALELDDSALYLCASSTITDTQYFGPGTRLTVL.

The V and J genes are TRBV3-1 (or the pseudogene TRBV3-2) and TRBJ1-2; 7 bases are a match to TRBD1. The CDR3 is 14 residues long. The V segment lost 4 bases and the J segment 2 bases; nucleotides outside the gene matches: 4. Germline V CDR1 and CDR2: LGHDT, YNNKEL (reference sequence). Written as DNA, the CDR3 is TGTGCCAGCAGCCTTGCAGGGGGAAACTATGGCTACACCTTC. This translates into CASSLAGGNYGYTF.

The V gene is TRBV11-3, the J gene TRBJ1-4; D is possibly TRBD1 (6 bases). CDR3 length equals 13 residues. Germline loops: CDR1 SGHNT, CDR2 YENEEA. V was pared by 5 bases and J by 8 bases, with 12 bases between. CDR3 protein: CASSPGVGEKLFF. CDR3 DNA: TGTGCCAGCAGCCCAGGGGTGGGCGAAAAACTGTTTTTT.

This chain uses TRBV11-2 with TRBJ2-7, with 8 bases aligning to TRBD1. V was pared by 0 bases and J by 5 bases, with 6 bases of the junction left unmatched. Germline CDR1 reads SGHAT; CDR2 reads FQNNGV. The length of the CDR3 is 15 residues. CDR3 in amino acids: CASSLERTGRHEQYF. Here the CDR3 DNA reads TGTGCCAGCAGCTTAGAAAGGACAGGGCGTCACGAGCAGTACTTC.

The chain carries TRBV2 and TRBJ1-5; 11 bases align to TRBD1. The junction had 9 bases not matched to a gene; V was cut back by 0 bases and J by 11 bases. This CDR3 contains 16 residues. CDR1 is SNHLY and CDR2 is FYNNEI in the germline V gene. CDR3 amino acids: CASSEASGTGGNSQHF. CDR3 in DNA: TGTGCCAGCAGTGAAGCCTCCGGGACAGGGGGAAATTCCCAGCATTTT.

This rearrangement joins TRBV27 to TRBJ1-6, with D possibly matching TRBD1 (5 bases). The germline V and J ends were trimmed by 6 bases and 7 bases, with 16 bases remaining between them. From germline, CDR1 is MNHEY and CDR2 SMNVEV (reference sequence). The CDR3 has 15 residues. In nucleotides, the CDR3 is TGTGCCAGCAGCCCTTGGGCAGGGCGGAATTCACCCCTCCACTTT. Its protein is CASSPWAGRNSPLHF.

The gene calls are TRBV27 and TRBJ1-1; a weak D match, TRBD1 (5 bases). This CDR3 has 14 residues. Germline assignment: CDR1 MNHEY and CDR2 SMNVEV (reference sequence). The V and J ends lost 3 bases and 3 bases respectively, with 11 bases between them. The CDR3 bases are TGTGCCAGCAGTTTTTGGGGGAGGGACACTGAAGCTTTCTTT. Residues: CASSFWGRDTEAFF.

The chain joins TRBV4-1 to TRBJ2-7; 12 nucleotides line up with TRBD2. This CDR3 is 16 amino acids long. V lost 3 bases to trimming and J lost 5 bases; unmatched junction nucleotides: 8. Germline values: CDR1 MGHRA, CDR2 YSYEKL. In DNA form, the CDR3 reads TGCGCCAGCAGCCAGACTAGCGGGGGTCTGGAGGACGAGCAGTACTTC. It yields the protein CASSQTSGGLEDEQYF.

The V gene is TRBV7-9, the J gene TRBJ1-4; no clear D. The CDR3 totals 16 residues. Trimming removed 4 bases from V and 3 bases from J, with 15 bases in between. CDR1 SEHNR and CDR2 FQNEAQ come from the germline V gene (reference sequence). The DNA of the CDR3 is TGTGCCAGCAGCTCAGGCCTCGGGGTATCTAATGAAAAACTGTTTTTT. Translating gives CASSSGLGVSNEKLFF.

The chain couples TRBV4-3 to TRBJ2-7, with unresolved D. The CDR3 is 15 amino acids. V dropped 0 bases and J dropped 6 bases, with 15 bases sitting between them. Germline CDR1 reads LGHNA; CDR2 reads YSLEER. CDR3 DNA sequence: TGCGCCAGCAGCCAAGATAGCCCAAACTTGGGCGAGCAGTACTTC. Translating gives CASSQDSPNLGEQYF.

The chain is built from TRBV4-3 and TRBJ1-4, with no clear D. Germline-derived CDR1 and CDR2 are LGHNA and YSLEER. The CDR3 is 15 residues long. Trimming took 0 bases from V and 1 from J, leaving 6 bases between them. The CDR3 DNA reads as TGCGCCAGCAGCCAAGATGGGTTAACTAATGAAAAACTGTTTTTT. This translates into CASSQDGLTNEKLFF.